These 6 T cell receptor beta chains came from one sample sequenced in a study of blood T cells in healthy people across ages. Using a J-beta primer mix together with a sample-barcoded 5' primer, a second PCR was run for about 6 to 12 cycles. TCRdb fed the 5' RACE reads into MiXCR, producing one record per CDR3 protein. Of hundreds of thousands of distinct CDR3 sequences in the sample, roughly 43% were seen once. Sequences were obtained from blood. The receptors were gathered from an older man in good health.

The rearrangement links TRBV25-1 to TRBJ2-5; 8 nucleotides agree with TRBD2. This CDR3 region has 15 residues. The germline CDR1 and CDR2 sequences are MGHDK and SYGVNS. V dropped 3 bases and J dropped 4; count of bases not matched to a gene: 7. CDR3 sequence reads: CASSEDRGGLETQYF. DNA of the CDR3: TGTGCCAGCAGTGAGGATCGGGGGGGTTTAGAGACCCAGTACTTC.

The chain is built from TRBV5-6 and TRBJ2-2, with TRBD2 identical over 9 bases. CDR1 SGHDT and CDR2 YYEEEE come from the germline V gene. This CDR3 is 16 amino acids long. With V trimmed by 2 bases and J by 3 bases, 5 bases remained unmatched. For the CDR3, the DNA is TGTGCCAGCAGCTTTACTAGCGGGTTCTACACCGGGGAGCTGTTTTTT. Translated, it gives CASSFTSGFYTGELFF.

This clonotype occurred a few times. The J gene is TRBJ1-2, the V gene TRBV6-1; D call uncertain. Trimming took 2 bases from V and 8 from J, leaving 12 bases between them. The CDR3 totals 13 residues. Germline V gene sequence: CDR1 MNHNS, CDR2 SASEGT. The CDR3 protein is CASSERVPLGYTF. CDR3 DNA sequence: TGTGCCAGCAGTGAAAGGGTCCCTCTGGGCTACACCTTC.

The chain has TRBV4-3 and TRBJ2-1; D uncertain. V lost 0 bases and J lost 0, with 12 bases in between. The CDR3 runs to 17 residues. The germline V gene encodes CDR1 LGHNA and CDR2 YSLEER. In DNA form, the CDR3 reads TGCGCCAGCAGCCAAGACCCGAGGAGAAGCTCCTACAATGAGCAGTTCTTC. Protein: CASSQDPRRSSYNEQFF.

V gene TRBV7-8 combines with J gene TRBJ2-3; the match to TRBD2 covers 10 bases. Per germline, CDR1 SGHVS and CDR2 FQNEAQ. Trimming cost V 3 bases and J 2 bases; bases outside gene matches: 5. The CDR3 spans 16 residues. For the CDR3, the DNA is TGTGCCAGCAGCTTCCTAGCGGGAGAATACACAGATACGCAGTATTTT. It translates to CASSFLAGEYTDTQYF.

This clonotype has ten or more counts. The CDR3 region is CSVEDRTGRETQYF. The CDR3 DNA reads as TGCAGCGTTGAAGATCGGACAGGGAGGGAGACCCAGTACTTC. The chain couples TRBV29-1 to TRBJ2-5; 8 bases agree with TRBD1. V shed 0 bases, J shed 5 bases, and the junction held 5 bases outside the gene matches. Germline V CDR1 and CDR2: SQVTM, ANQGSEA. The length of the CDR3 is 14 residues.